These 30 T cell receptor beta chains share one sample of origin, sequenced in a study of T cell repertoires in cytomegalovirus infection. MiXCR was run by TCRdb on the reads, yielding one entry per CDR3 protein. The sample carries about 180,000 distinct CDR3 sequences, approximately 14% recorded once. Sequencing used PBMCs. These receptors were taken from a human donor in good health (CMV status not recorded). Some clones in this sample may be carry-over from other donors' samples.

This clonotype was observed many times. The J gene is TRBJ1-1, the V gene TRBV5-6, with D perhaps TRBD1 (5 bases). Germline V CDR1 and CDR2: SGHDT, YYEEEE. Trimming took 5 bases from V and 6 from J, leaving 14 bases between them. The CDR3 sequence is 13 residues long. The CDR3 region is CASRIRVLAEAFF. CDR3 DNA: TGTGCCAGCAGAATCAGGGTTTTGGCTGAAGCTTTCTTT. Supplemented by reference TRBV5-6 and TRBJ1-1, the full variable domain reads DAGVTQSPTHLIKTRGQQVTLRCSPKSGHDTVSWYQQALGQGPQFIFQYYEEEERQRGNFPDRFSGHQFPNYSSELNVNALLLGDSALYLCASRIRVLAEAFFGQGTRLTVV.

The chain employs TRBV28 and TRBJ2-7; 14 positions agree with TRBD2. The CDR3 contains 15 residues. Germline CDR1 and CDR2: MDHEN and SYDVKM. The junction had 6 bases not matched to a gene; V was cut back by 5 bases and J by 6 bases. The CDR3 nucleotides are TGTGCCAGCAGTCCTCGACTAGCGGGAGGGACCGAGCAGTACTTC. Its protein product is CASSPRLAGGTEQYF. The full variable domain, rest sourced from reference TRBV28 and TRBJ2-7, is DVKVTQSSRYLVKRTGEKVFLECVQDMDHENMFWYRQDPGLGLRLIYFSYDVKMKEKGDIPEGYSVSREKKERFSLILESASTNQTSMYLCASSPRLAGGTEQYFGPGTRLTVT.

This clonotype was detected a few times. The gene calls are TRBV19 and TRBJ1-5, with no clear D. Trimming left V 5 bases short and J 1 base short, with 12 bases between. This CDR3 is 15 amino acids long. Per germline, CDR1 LNHDA and CDR2 SQIVND (reference sequence). The CDR3 protein is CASSSKGLSNQPQHF. The DNA of the CDR3 is TGTGCCAGTAGTTCAAAAGGGCTGAGCAATCAGCCCCAGCATTTT.

This clonotype was seen repeatedly, ten times or more. The chain joins TRBV2 to TRBJ2-7, with TRBD1 matching 7 bases. The V gene end was trimmed by 8 bases and the J gene end by 1 base; junction bases not matched to a gene: 11. The CDR3 extends over 15 amino acids. In germline, CDR1 is SNHLY, CDR2 FYNNEI. The CDR3 spells CASSRRGTVSYEQYF. In nucleotides, the CDR3 is TGTGCCAGCTCACGAAGGGGGACAGTTTCCTACGAGCAGTACTTC.

There are many counts of this clonotype. V is TRBV11-3 and J is TRBJ2-5; tentatively, D is TRBD1 or TRBD2 (5 bases each). The V end lost 5 bases, the J end lost 1 base, and 11 bases lay between the germline ends. Germline CDR1 reads SGHNT; CDR2 reads YENEEA. CDR3 size: 14 residues. CDR3 protein: CASSPPGPQETQYF. The CDR3 coding sequence is TGTGCCAGCAGCCCCCCGGGACCCCAAGAGACCCAGTACTTC.

The chain is built from TRBV5-1 and TRBJ2-2, with D possibly being TRBD2 (5 bases). From germline, CDR1 is SGHRS and CDR2 YFSETQ. The CDR3 is 14 residues long. The germline V and J ends were trimmed by 0 bases and 7 bases, with 10 bases remaining between them. CDR3 sequence: CASSLETGNGELFF. Written as DNA, the CDR3 is TGCGCCAGCAGCTTGGAGACGGGAAACGGGGAGCTGTTTTTT.

This clonotype was observed many times. This rearrangement joins TRBV7-2 to TRBJ1-5; D call uncertain. The germline V gene has CDR1 SGHTA and CDR2 FQGNSA. V dropped 5 bases and J dropped 2 bases, with 10 bases sitting between them. There are 14 residues in the CDR3. The CDR3 sequence is CASSATLGNQPQHF. CDR3 coding DNA: TGTGCCAGCAGCGCGACTCTAGGCAATCAGCCCCAGCATTTT.

There are many counts of this clonotype. The chain couples TRBV7-9 to TRBJ2-4; D might be TRBD2 (6 bases). Looked up from germline, CDR1 is SEHNR and CDR2 is FQNEAQ (reference sequence). This CDR3 is 16 amino acids long. V shed 5 bases and J shed 1 base, with 15 bases lying between them. The CDR3 nucleotides are TGTGCCAGCAGCCAATGGGGGGATGAGGCCAAAAACATTCAGTACTTC. Translating it yields CASSQWGDEAKNIQYF.

This clonotype came up many times. The chain joins TRBV7-2 to TRBJ2-1, with 9 bases matching TRBD1. Germline V gene data show CDR1 as SGHTA and CDR2 as FQGNSA. The J segment lost 6 bases and the V segment lost 4 bases, leaving 7 bases of the junction unmatched. CDR3 length equals 15 residues. The CDR3 reads CASSSGQGTGNEQFF. The CDR3 bases are TGTGCCAGCAGCTCCGGACAGGGGACAGGCAATGAGCAGTTCTTC.

The chain carries TRBV2 and TRBJ1-1; D gene unclear. The V end lost 1 base, the J end lost 7 bases, and 10 bases lay between the germline ends. The CDR3 spans 13 residues. Germline-derived CDR1 and CDR2 are SNHLY and FYNNEI. The CDR3 spells CASSEVIGREAFF. CDR3 DNA: TGTGCCAGCAGTGAAGTTATAGGGCGTGAAGCTTTCTTT.

This clonotype was observed at least ten times. The chain employs TRBV28 and TRBJ1-2; D not resolved. CDR1 and CDR2 from the germline V gene are MDHEN and SYDVKM. CDR3 size: 15 residues. V was cut by 5 bases and J by 6 bases, with 19 bases left in between. The CDR3 DNA reads TGTGCCAGCAGTCTAACCGTTTTTCTTGGGGATGGCTACACCTTC. Protein product: CASSLTVFLGDGYTF.

This clonotype was found many times. The chain employs TRBV7-2 and TRBJ2-3, with 11 bases lining up with TRBD2. In germline, CDR1 is SGHTA, CDR2 FQGNSA. V was clipped by 3 bases and J by 4 bases; unmatched bases: 3. The CDR3 loop spans 15 amino acids. In DNA form, the CDR3 reads TGTGCCAGCAGCTTCATAGCGGGAGGGCCAGATACGCAGTATTTT. It yields the protein CASSFIAGGPDTQYF.

This clonotype occurred many times. J is TRBJ1-1 and V is TRBV6-5; TRBD1 matches at 10 bases. This CDR3 is built from 16 residues. Germline CDR1 and CDR2: MNHEY and SVGAGI. Germline trimming cut 6 bases from V and 0 bases from J; bases unmatched to any gene: 7. The CDR3 region is CASRKPGTGVNTEAFF. The CDR3 DNA reads TGTGCCAGCAGAAAACCCGGGACAGGGGTGAACACTGAAGCTTTCTTT.

This clonotype was picked up many times. The chain recombines TRBV25-1 with TRBJ1-4, with D unresolved. Germline-derived CDR1 and CDR2 are MGHDK and SYGVNS. V lost 3 bases and J lost 4, with 12 bases in between. The CDR3 is made up of 15 amino acids. The CDR3 coding sequence is TGTGCCAGCAGTGATGGCAGGTTGGGTAATGAAAAACTGTTTTTT. The encoded protein is CASSDGRLGNEKLFF.

J is TRBJ2-5 and V is TRBV29-1, with D possibly called TRBD1 or TRBD2 (6 bases each). The CDR3 length is 14 residues. Germline V gene lookup returns CDR1 SQVTM and CDR2 ANQGSEA. V dropped 6 bases and J dropped 5 bases, with 19 bases sitting between them. This chain's CDR3 is CSVPGERDKETQYF. CDR3 nucleotide sequence: TGCAGCGTGCCGGGGGAAAGGGACAAGGAGACCCAGTACTTC.

This rearrangement joins TRBV28 to TRBJ1-2, with TRBD1 matching 7 bases. The CDR3 sequence is 17 residues long. V lost 0 bases and J lost 0; bases outside the gene matches: 7. CDR1 is MDHEN and CDR2 is SYDVKM in the germline V gene. CDR3 protein: CASSLWRQGSSNYGYTF. The CDR3 coding sequence is TGTGCCAGCAGTTTATGGCGACAGGGCTCCTCTAACTATGGCTACACCTTC.

The chain combines TRBV7-6 with TRBJ2-5; no definite D call. V was cut by 5 bases and J by 1 base, with 11 bases left in between. Germline V gene sequence: CDR1 SGHVS, CDR2 FNYEAQ. This CDR3 region has 14 residues. CDR3: CASSTPRSQETQYF. CDR3 bases: TGTGCCAGCAGCACCCCCCGCAGCCAAGAGACCCAGTACTTC.

This clonotype was seen repeatedly, ten times or more. The chain carries TRBV7-9 and TRBJ1-2; no firm D call. Trimming removed 4 bases at V and 8 bases at J, with 20 bases between. The germline V gene encodes CDR1 SEHNR and CDR2 FQNEAQ (reference sequence). The CDR3 is made up of 15 amino acids. CDR3 region: CASSSHVGGRWGYTF. In nucleotides, the CDR3 is TGTGCCAGCAGCTCCCACGTGGGCGGGAGATGGGGCTACACCTTC.

The CDR3 DNA is TGCAGCGTTGTTTACGGTACCGCCGCTGTCGAGCAGTACTTC. Its protein is CSVVYGTAAVEQYF. V and J are TRBV29-1 and TRBJ2-7; D remains ambiguous. Germline loops: CDR1 SQVTM, CDR2 ANQGSEA. The CDR3 is made up of 14 amino acids. Trimming shortened V by 4 bases and J by 6 bases, and 19 bases separated the two germline ends.

This clonotype was detected only once. This may come from a read error, since a much larger clone is one base off. Given the absence of the conserved phenylalanine or tryptophan at the CDR3 end, a read error is likely. The chain combines TRBV4-1 with TRBJ1-5, with 7 bases aligning to TRBD1. Losses at the gene ends were 3 bases for V and 1 base for J; bases not matched to a gene: 9. Germline-derived CDR1 and CDR2 are MGHRA and YSYEKL. This CDR3 contains 17 residues. The CDR3 spells CASSQYLLTGSNQPQHS. The DNA of the CDR3 is TGCGCCAGCAGCCAGTATCTTTTGACAGGGAGCAATCAGCCCCAGCATTCT.

Ten or more counts support this clonotype. The CDR3, as DNA: TGTGCCAGCAGCTTTGATGTCGGGAGGGCCGGGACCGGGGAGCTGTTTTTT. Protein: CASSFDVGRAGTGELFF. The chain links TRBV7-2 to TRBJ2-2, with 8 bases identical to TRBD2. CDR1 is SGHTA, CDR2 FQGNSA, per germline. V shed 3 bases and J 5 bases; nucleotides not matched to a gene: 11. The CDR3 length is 17 residues.

The V and J genes are TRBV7-2 and TRBJ1-3; TRBD1 is a possible D gene (5 bases). The germline gives CDR1 SGHTA, CDR2 FQGNSA. Trimming shortened V by 6 bases and J by 4 bases, and 16 bases separated the two germline ends. CDR3 length equals 15 residues. The CDR3 spells CASRLGGSGGNTIYF. Here the CDR3 DNA reads TGTGCCAGCAGACTGGGGGGATCGGGAGGAAACACCATATATTTT.

Many counts were recorded for this clonotype. The chain uses TRBV19 and TRBJ1-6, with 7 nucleotides matching TRBD1. This CDR3 contains 15 residues. V was pared by 3 bases and J by 9 bases, with 8 bases of the junction left unmatched. CDR1 LNHDA and CDR2 SQIVND come from the germline V gene (reference sequence). CDR3 sequence reads: CASSILAGGSSPLHF. The CDR3, as DNA: TGTGCCAGTAGTATCCTCGCAGGGGGTAGTTCACCCCTCCACTTT.

The table lists this clonotype with a few counts. It may be a read error: a sequence one base away is much more abundant. The CDR3 does not close with the conserved phenylalanine or tryptophan, likely indicating a read error. V gene TRBV7-6 combines with J gene TRBJ1-5; 10 bases agree with TRBD1. CDR3 length: 15 residues. The germline V gene encodes CDR1 SGHVS and CDR2 FNYEAQ. V was pared by 4 bases and J by 3 bases, with 3 bases of the junction left unmatched. DNA for the CDR3: TGTGCCAGCAGCTCGGGACAGGGGCTCAATCAGCCCCAGCATTTA. Its translation: CASSSGQGLNQPQHL.

This clonotype was detected many times. This chain links TRBV7-8 with TRBJ2-7; D gene unclear. The CDR3 runs to 14 residues. Trimming shortened V by 4 bases and J by 5 bases, and 15 bases separated the two germline ends. The germline V gene has CDR1 SGHVS and CDR2 FQNEAQ. The CDR3 nucleotides are TGTGCCAGCAGCTCCAGAAGTAAGAAGGACGAGCAGTACTTC. This gives the protein CASSSRSKKDEQYF.

This chain connects TRBV19 to TRBJ2-3, with TRBD1 matching 7 bases. With 10 bases clipped from V and 5 bases from J, the junction kept 12 bases outside the gene matches. CDR1 is LNHDA, CDR2 SQIVND, per germline (reference sequence). CDR3 length equals 14 residues. The chain's CDR3 is CATAQGWAGDTQYF. DNA for the CDR3: TGTGCCACCGCACAGGGGTGGGCCGGAGATACGCAGTATTTT.

This chain connects TRBV23-1 to TRBJ2-4; possibly TRBD2 for D (5 bases). TRBV23-1 is reported as an ORF; its role is uncertain. The CDR3 has 16 residues. Trimming removed 1 base at V and 2 bases at J, with 12 bases between. The CDR3, as DNA: TGCGCCAGCAGTCAATGTACGGGAAGGACCAAAAACATTCAGTACTTC. The encoded protein is CASSQCTGRTKNIQYF.

This clonotype occurred many times. CDR3 coding DNA: TGTGCCAGCAGCTCGCCGTGGGGGGGCCTCTCCTACAATGAGCAGTTCTTC. It encodes CASSSPWGGLSYNEQFF. The rearrangement links TRBV7-6 to TRBJ2-1, with a weak D call TRBD2 (7 bases). V lost 4 bases and J lost 0, with 16 bases in between. Germline lookup yields CDR1 SGHVS and CDR2 FNYEAQ. This CDR3 region has 17 residues.

The rearrangement uses TRBV4-3 and TRBJ2-5; 7 bases agree with TRBD1. The length of the CDR3 is 14 residues. After removal of 2 bases from V and 4 bases from J, the junction contained 4 bases not matched to a gene. Germline V gives CDR1 LGHNA, CDR2 YSLEER. CDR3 region: CASSQRSGGETQYF. The CDR3 DNA reads TGCGCCAGCAGCCAAAGGTCAGGGGGAGAGACCCAGTACTTC.

This clonotype was counted between two and nine times. The chain employs TRBV25-1 and TRBJ2-5, with D unclear. CDR1 is MGHDK, CDR2 SYGVNS, per germline. The CDR3 is 10 amino acids. Trimming cost V 7 bases and J 2 bases, with 2 bases left between them. DNA of the CDR3: TGTGCCAGCACTCAAGAGACCCAGTACTTC. The encoded protein is CASTQETQYF.